Following are 3 T cell receptor beta chains from one sample sequenced in a study of blood T cell repertoires in COVID-19. The data were produced by immunoSEQ multiplex PCR, yet TCRdb's version contains in-frame clones alone and is incomplete. Among 95,000 to 150,000 clones listed, around 88% were seen once. Sequenced sample: peripheral blood. The receptors here all came from a woman between 45 and 60 years old with active or convalescent COVID-19.

This chain uses TRBV29-1 with TRBJ1-1; 8 bases are shared with TRBD1. The germline CDR1 and CDR2 sequences are SQVTM and ANQGSEA. This CDR3 region has 13 residues. Losses at the gene ends were 7 bases for V and 3 bases for J; bases not matched to a gene: 7. The CDR3 protein is CSARTGWDTEAFF. CDR3 DNA sequence: TGCAGCGCACGGACAGGGTGGGACACTGAAGCTTTCTTT.

This chain joins TRBV7-2 and TRBJ1-6; TRBD1 matches 10 bases. CDR1 SGHTA and CDR2 FQGNSA come from the germline V gene. With V trimmed by 4 bases and J by 10 bases, 7 bases remained unmatched. This CDR3 region has 15 residues. The CDR3, as DNA: TGTGCCAGCAGCTATACCGGGACAGGGGAATCACCCCTCCACTTT. This codes for CASSYTGTGESPLHF.

The chain is built from TRBV7-6 and TRBJ2-1; TRBD1 agrees at 10 bases. V was pared by 5 bases and J by 5 bases, with 6 bases of the junction left unmatched. The germline CDR1 and CDR2 sequences are SGHVS and FNYEAQ. This CDR3 region has 15 residues. The DNA of the CDR3 is TGTGCCAGCAGCCCTCCGGGACAGGGGAACAATGAGCAGTTCTTC. Translating gives CASSPPGQGNNEQFF.